This TCR beta chain was sequenced in a study of cytomegalovirus exposure and HLA in healthy donors. Study findings and constraints: Most sequenced TCRs were rare (though some public TCRs occurred in many donors). Later analysis suggested links between common viral pathogens and several top significant clusters.

The study sampled nominally healthy donors, though unrecorded immune exposures were likely. Turning to this clone: Its specificity is unknown.

The CDR3 runs 15 residues. The trim removed 3 bases at V and 2 bases at J, leaving 7 bases unmatched. The germline V gene has CDR1 LNHDA and CDR2 SQIVND (reference sequence). 60 Vbeta and 13 Jbeta primers were used in PCR. Method: immunoSEQ multiplex PCR; TCRdb's copy keeps in-frame clones and lacks some. The sample gives about 110,000 clones, just under 80% of which show up once; 1.3% is in the top ten. This chain connects TRBV19 to TRBJ2-7; 7 bases agree with TRBD2. The sample was PBMCs. This clonotype was sampled from a young man in good health and CMV-seronegative. CDR3 protein: CASSIGWEGTYEQYF. CDR3 DNA sequence: TGTGCCAGTAGTATTGGGTGGGAGGGGACCTACGAGCAGTACTTC.